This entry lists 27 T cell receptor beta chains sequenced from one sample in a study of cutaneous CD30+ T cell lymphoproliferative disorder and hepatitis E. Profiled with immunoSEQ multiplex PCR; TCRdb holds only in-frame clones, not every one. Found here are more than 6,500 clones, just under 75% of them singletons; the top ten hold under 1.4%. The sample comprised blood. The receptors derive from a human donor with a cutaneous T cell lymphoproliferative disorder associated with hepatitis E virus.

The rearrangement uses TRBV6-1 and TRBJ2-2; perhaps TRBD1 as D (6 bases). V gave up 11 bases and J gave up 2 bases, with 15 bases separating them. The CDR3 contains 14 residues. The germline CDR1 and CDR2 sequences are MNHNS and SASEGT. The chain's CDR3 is CAGMQGPNTGELFF. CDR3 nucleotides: TGTGCCGGAATGCAGGGGCCTAACACCGGGGAGCTGTTTTTT.

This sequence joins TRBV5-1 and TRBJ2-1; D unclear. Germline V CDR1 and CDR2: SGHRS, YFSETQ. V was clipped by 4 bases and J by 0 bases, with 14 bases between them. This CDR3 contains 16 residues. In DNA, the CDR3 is TGCGCCAGCAGCCTGGGCTTCGAGACCTCCTACAATGAGCAGTTCTTC. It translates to CASSLGFETSYNEQFF.

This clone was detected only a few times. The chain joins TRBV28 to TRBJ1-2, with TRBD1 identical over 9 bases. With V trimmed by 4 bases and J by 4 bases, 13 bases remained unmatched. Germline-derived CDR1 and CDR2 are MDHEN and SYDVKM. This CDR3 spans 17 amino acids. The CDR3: CASSSRRTGVKGYGYTF. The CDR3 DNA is TGTGCCAGCAGTTCGCGCCGGACAGGGGTTAAAGGCTATGGCTACACCTTC.

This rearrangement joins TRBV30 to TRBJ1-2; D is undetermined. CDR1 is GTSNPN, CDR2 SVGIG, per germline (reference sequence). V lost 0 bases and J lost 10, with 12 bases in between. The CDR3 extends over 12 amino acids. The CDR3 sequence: CAWSVAMGFYTF. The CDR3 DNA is TGTGCCTGGAGTGTAGCGATGGGCTTCTACACCTTC.

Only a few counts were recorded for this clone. The CDR3 sequence is CASSLQTSFNEQFF. The CDR3 bases are TGTGCCAGTAGTCTACAAACTAGCTTCAATGAGCAGTTCTTC. The genes are TRBV19 and TRBJ2-1; possible D gene TRBD2, 6 bases. V was clipped by 5 bases and J by 6 bases, with 14 bases between them. This CDR3 has 14 residues. Germline V gene lookup returns CDR1 LNHDA and CDR2 SQIVND (reference sequence).

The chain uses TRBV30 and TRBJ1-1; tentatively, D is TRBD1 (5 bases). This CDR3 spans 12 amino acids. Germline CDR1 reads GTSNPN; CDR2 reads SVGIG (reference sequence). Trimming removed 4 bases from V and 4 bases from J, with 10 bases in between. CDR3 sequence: CAWISGGTEAFF. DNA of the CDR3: TGTGCCTGGATCTCCGGGGGCACTGAAGCTTTCTTT.

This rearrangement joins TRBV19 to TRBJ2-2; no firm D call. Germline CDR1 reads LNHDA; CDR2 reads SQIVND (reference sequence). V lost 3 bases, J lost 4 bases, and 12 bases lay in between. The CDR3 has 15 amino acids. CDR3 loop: CASSIGLILTGELFF. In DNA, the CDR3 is TGTGCCAGTAGTATTGGGTTAATCCTCACCGGGGAGCTGTTTTTT.

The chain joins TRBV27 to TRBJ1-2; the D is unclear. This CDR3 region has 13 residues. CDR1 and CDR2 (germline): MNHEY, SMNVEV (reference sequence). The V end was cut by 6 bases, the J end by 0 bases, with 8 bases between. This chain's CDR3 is CASSLDTNYGYTF. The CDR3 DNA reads TGTGCCAGCAGCCTCGACACTAACTATGGCTACACCTTC.

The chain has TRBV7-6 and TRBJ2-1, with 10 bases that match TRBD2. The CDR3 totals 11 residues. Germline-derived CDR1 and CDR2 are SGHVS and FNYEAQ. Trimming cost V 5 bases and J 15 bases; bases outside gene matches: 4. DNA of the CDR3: TGTGCCAGCAGCCCGGGACTAGCGACGTTCTTC. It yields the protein CASSPGLATFF.

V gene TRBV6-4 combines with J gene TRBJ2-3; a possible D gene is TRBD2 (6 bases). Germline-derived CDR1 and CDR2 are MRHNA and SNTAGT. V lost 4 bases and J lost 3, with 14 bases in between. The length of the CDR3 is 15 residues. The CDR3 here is CASSVEGSRTDTQYF. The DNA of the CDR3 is TGTGCCAGCAGTGTGGAGGGATCGCGGACAGATACGCAGTATTTT.

The CDR3 protein is CASSLTLAGVYEQYF. The CDR3 region has the DNA TGTGCCAGCAGCTTAACTCTAGCGGGAGTATACGAGCAGTACTTC. The J gene is TRBJ2-7, the V gene TRBV11-2, with TRBD2 matching 10 bases. The V gene's germline CDR1 is SGHAT and CDR2 FQNNGV. The CDR3 runs to 15 residues. The trim removed 2 bases at V and 4 bases at J, leaving 5 bases unmatched.

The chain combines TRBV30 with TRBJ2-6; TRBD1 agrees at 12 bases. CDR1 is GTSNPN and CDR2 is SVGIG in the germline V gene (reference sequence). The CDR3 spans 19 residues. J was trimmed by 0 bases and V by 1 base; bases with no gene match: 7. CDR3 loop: CAWSDGTGGLISGANVLTF. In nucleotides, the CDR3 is TGTGCCTGGAGTGACGGGACAGGGGGCCTCATCTCTGGGGCCAACGTCCTGACTTTC.

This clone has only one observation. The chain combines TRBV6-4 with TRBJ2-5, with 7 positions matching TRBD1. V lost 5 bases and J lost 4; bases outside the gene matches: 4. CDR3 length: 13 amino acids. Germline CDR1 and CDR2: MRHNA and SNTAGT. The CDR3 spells CASSQGVGETQYF. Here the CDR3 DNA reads TGTGCCAGCAGTCAGGGGGTTGGAGAGACCCAGTACTTC.

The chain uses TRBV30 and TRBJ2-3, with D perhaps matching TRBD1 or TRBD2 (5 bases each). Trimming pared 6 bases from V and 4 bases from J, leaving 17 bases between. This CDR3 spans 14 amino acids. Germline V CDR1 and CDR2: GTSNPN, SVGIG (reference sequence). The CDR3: CACGSGGWADTQYF. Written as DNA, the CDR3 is TGTGCCTGTGGTTCTGGGGGATGGGCAGATACGCAGTATTTT.

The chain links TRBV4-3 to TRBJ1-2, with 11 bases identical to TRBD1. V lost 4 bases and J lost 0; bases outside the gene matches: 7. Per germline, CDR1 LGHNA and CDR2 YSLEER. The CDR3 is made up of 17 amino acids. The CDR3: CASSPGTGGATNYGYTF. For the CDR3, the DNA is TGCGCCAGCAGCCCGGGGACAGGGGGAGCTACTAACTATGGCTACACCTTC.

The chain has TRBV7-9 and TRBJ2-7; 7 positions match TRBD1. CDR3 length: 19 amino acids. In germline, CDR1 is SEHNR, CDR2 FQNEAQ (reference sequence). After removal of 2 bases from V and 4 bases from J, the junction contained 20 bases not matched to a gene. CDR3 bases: TGTGCCAGCAGCTTATTCTCCCCGGATCTGGGACAGCCGGGATACGAGCAGTACTTC. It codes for CASSLFSPDLGQPGYEQYF.

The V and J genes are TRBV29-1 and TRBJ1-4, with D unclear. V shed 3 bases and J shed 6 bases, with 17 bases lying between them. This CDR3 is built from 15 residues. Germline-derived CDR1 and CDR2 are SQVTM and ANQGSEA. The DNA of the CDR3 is TGCAGCGTTGACTGGGTGGATGATGCGGATGAAAAACTGTTTTTT. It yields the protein CSVDWVDDADEKLFF.

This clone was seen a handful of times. The chain's CDR3 is CASAGGTEAFF. The CDR3 nucleotides are TGTGCCTCTGCCGGGGGCACTGAAGCTTTCTTT. The genes are TRBV27 and TRBJ1-1, with TRBD1 as a possible D gene (5 bases). Trimming pared 11 bases from V and 4 bases from J, leaving 11 bases between. Germline V gene lookup returns CDR1 MNHEY and CDR2 SMNVEV (reference sequence). The CDR3 has 11 amino acids.

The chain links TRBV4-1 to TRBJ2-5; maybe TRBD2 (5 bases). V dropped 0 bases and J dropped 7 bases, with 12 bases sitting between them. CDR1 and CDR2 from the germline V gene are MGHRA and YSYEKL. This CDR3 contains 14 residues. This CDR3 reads CASSQEDWERTQYF. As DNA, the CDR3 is TGCGCCAGCAGCCAAGAGGACTGGGAGAGGACCCAGTACTTC.

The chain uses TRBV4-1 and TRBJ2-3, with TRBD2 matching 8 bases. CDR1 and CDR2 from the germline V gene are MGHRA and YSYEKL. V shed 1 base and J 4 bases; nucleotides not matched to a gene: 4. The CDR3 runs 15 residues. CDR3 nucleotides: TGCGCCAGCAGCCAAGCGGGAGGGATGCCAGATACGCAGTATTTT. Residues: CASSQAGGMPDTQYF.

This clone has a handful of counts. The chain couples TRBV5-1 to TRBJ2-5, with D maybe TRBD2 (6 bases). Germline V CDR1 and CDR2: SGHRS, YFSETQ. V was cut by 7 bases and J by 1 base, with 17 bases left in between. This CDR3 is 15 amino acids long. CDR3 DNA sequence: TGCGCCAGCCGCGACCCAAGGAGGGGCCAAGAGACCCAGTACTTC. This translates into CASRDPRRGQETQYF.

The CDR3: CASSLLASRSYNEQFF. CDR3 bases: TGTGCCAGCAGCTTACTAGCATCCCGTTCCTACAATGAGCAGTTCTTC. The rearrangement links TRBV5-8 to TRBJ2-1, with D tentatively TRBD2 (6 bases). V lost 2 bases and J lost 1, with 13 bases in between. In germline, CDR1 is SGHTS, CDR2 YDEGEE. The CDR3 has 16 residues.

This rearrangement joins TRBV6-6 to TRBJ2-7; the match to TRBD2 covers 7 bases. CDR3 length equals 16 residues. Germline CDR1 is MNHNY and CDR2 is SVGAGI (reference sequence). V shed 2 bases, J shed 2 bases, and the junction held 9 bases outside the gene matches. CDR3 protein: CASSYRAGEPPYEQYF. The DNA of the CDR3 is TGTGCCAGCAGTTACCGGGCGGGAGAGCCTCCCTACGAGCAGTACTTC.

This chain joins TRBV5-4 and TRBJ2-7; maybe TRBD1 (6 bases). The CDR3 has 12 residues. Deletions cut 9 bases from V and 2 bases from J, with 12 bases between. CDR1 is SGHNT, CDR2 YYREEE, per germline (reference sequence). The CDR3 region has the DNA TGTGCCACCCCAAGGGGGACCTACGAGCAGTACTTC. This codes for CATPRGTYEQYF.

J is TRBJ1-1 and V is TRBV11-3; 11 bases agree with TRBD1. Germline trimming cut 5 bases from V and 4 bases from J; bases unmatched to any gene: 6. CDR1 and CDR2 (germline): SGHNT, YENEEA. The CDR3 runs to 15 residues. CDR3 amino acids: CASSDGQGAGTEAFF. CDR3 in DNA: TGTGCCAGCAGCGACGGACAGGGGGCAGGCACTGAAGCTTTCTTT.

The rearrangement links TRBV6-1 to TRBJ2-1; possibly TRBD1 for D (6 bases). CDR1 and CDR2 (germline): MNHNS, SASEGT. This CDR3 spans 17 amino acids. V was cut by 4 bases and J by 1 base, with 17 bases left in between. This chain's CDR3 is CASSGGHISSSYNEQFF. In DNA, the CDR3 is TGTGCCAGCAGTGGGGGGCATATCTCCTCTTCCTACAATGAGCAGTTCTTC.

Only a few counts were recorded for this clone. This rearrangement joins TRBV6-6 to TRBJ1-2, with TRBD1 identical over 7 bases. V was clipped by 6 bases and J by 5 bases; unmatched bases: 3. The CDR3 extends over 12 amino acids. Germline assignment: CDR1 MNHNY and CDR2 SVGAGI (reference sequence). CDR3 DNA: TGTGCCAGCAGCGGACAGGTATATGGCTACACCTTC. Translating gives CASSGQVYGYTF.